A single sample gave rise to the 19 T cell receptor beta chains below, sequenced in a study of T cell repertoires in ileal Crohn's disease. This table comes from immunoSEQ multiplex PCR, and its TCRdb copy is limited to in-frame clones, with some not included. The sample gives approximately 2,500 clones, about nine tenths of which show up once; about 11% is in the top ten. Time point of the sample: neoterminal ileum biopsy at postoperative endoscopy, about 6 months after surgery. Sequencing used ileal tissue. All receptors come from an adult with Crohn's disease.

The CDR3 spells CASSWDISYEQYF. CDR3 DNA sequence: TGTGCCAGCAGCTGGGACATTTCCTACGAGCAGTACTTC. This sequence joins TRBV14 and TRBJ2-7; weak D call: TRBD1 (6 bases). This CDR3 region has 13 residues. The germline V gene has CDR1 SGHDN and CDR2 FVKESK. Trimming pared 5 bases from V and 1 base from J, leaving 9 bases between.

CDR3 protein: CASSSGEGVVGTQYF. In nucleotides, the CDR3 is TGTGCCAGTAGTTCCGGGGAGGGGGTCGTTGGCACGCAGTATTTT. This rearrangement joins TRBV19 to TRBJ2-3; tentative D call: TRBD2 (7 bases). Between the trimmed V and J ends, which lost 5 bases and 9 bases, there was a span of 21 bases. This CDR3 comprises 15 residues. CDR1 LNHDA and CDR2 SQIVND come from the germline V gene (reference sequence).

V and J are TRBV5-4 and TRBJ2-3, with a tentative D call TRBD2 (6 bases). The CDR3 runs 15 residues. Germline CDR1 and CDR2: SGHNT and YYREEE (reference sequence). V shed 4 bases and J shed 1 base, with 13 bases lying between them. This CDR3 reads CASSHAGTGTDTQYF. DNA for the CDR3: TGTGCCAGCAGCCATGCGGGAACCGGCACAGATACGCAGTATTTT.

The chain links TRBV27 to TRBJ1-1; D is unresolved. Germline CDR1 is MNHEY and CDR2 is SMNVEV (reference sequence). V lost 3 bases and J lost 0, with 5 bases in between. This CDR3 has 13 residues. Here the CDR3 reads CASSLWLNTEAFF. CDR3 nucleotide sequence: TGTGCCAGCAGTTTGTGGTTGAACACTGAAGCTTTCTTT.

The rearrangement links TRBV28 to TRBJ1-1; the D gene is possibly TRBD1 (5 bases). The CDR3 has 15 amino acids. Per germline, CDR1 MDHEN and CDR2 SYDVKM. The V gene lost 6 bases and the J gene lost 2 bases, with 16 bases spanning the gap. The CDR3 DNA sequence: TGTGCCAGCAGCCTGGGCAGAGGGGTAAACACTGAAGCTTTCTTT. Translation: CASSLGRGVNTEAFF.

The count of this clone is one. This chain connects TRBV7-2 to TRBJ2-1, with D hard to call. Trimming removed 1 base at V and 0 bases at J, with 7 bases between. The V gene's germline CDR1 is SGHTA and CDR2 FQGNSA. There are 15 residues in the CDR3. The CDR3: CASSLGSSSYNEQFF. DNA for the CDR3: TGTGCCAGCAGCTTAGGCTCAAGCTCCTACAATGAGCAGTTCTTC.

V is TRBV27 and J is TRBJ2-4; D possibly corresponds to TRBD1 (5 bases). The CDR3 covers 16 residues. CDR1 MNHEY and CDR2 SMNVEV come from the germline V gene (reference sequence). The V end was cut by 8 bases, the J end by 2 bases, with 19 bases between. CDR3 in amino acids: CASSYGALWTKNIQYF. CDR3 in DNA: TGTGCCAGCTCTTATGGGGCCCTGTGGACCAAAAACATTCAGTACTTC.

The chain has TRBV15 and TRBJ2-1; 8 nucleotides match TRBD2. The germline V gene encodes CDR1 LNHNV and CDR2 YYDKDF (reference sequence). V shed 5 bases and J 6 bases; nucleotides not matched to a gene: 6. The CDR3 extends over 14 amino acids. The DNA for the CDR3 is TGTGCCACCAGCGGGGTCCGGGAGGGCAATGAGCAGTTCTTC. It translates to CATSGVREGNEQFF.

J is TRBJ2-4 and V is TRBV14, with D possibly TRBD1 on 6 matching bases. This CDR3 comprises 13 residues. Germline CDR1 is SGHDN and CDR2 is FVKESK. Deletions cut 3 bases from V and 15 bases from J, with 18 bases between. The CDR3 loop reads CASSHLAGGVWYF. CDR3 sequence (DNA): TGTGCCAGCAGCCACCTCGCTGGGGGCGTTTGGTACTTC.

This sequence joins TRBV27 and TRBJ2-2; 8 positions agree with TRBD1. Germline V lookup: CDR1 MNHEY, CDR2 SMNVEV (reference sequence). The CDR3 totals 15 residues. Germline trimming cut 3 bases from V and 4 bases from J; bases unmatched to any gene: 4. CDR3 sequence: CASSLTGVATGELFF. CDR3 nucleotides: TGTGCCAGCAGTTTGACAGGGGTAGCCACCGGGGAGCTGTTTTTT.

The genes are TRBV4-1 and TRBJ1-2; D is unresolved. Trimming cost V 0 bases and J 8 bases, with 16 bases left between them. Germline V CDR1 and CDR2: MGHRA, YSYEKL. This CDR3 is built from 15 residues. Here the CDR3 reads CASSQENPAVRGYTF. In DNA form, the CDR3 reads TGCGCCAGCAGCCAAGAAAATCCAGCCGTAAGGGGCTACACCTTC.

This chain connects TRBV4-1 to TRBJ2-7; tentatively, D is TRBD1 or TRBD2 (5 bases each). The CDR3 is 14 amino acids. Between the trimmed V and J ends, which lost 7 bases and 0 bases, there was a span of 13 bases. CDR1 and CDR2 (germline): MGHRA, YSYEKL. This CDR3 reads CASKTGPLSYEQYF. The CDR3 nucleotides read TGCGCCAGCAAAACGGGACCACTCTCCTACGAGCAGTACTTC.

A few counts support this clone. The genes are TRBV6-6 and TRBJ2-3; no reliable D call. CDR3 length: 13 residues. Between the trimmed V and J ends, which lost 3 bases and 2 bases, there was a span of 6 bases. Germline V lookup: CDR1 MNHNY, CDR2 SVGAGI (reference sequence). The CDR3 DNA reads as TGTGCCAGCAGTTATGTTGCCACAGATACGCAGTATTTT. Translation: CASSYVATDTQYF.

The table lists this clone with a count of one. The chain joins TRBV14 to TRBJ2-7; a possible D gene is TRBD1 (6 bases). The V end lost 4 bases, the J end lost 1 base, and 8 bases lay between the germline ends. Germline CDR1 SGHDN, CDR2 FVKESK. The CDR3 runs 13 residues. The CDR3 coding sequence is TGTGCCAGCAGCCCCGACAGGTCCTACGAGCAGTACTTC. Its translation is CASSPDRSYEQYF.

The chain joins TRBV28 to TRBJ1-5; D unclear. Deletions cut 10 bases from V and 5 bases from J, with 9 bases between. Germline values: CDR1 MDHEN, CDR2 SYDVKM. This CDR3 has 11 residues. CDR3 coding DNA: TGTGCCACCAGAAGAGATCAGCCCCAGCATTTT. Encoded protein: CATRRDQPQHF.

CDR3 loop: CAWSVRGGTNHNEQFF. For the CDR3, the DNA is TGTGCCTGGAGTGTACGCGGAGGGACAAACCACAATGAGCAGTTCTTC. The chain has TRBV30 and TRBJ2-1; D might be TRBD1 or TRBD2, each matching 6 bases. The V gene lost 0 bases and the J gene lost 5 bases, with 17 bases spanning the gap. This CDR3 comprises 16 residues. Germline CDR1 reads GTSNPN; CDR2 reads SVGIG (reference sequence).

This sequence joins TRBV6-4 and TRBJ2-1, with a weak D call TRBD2 (5 bases). The germline gives CDR1 MRHNA, CDR2 SNTAGT. CDR3 length: 16 residues. V lost 0 bases, J lost 0 bases, and 9 bases lay in between. The CDR3 bases are TGTGCCAGCAGTGACTCAGCGGATAGCTCCTACAATGAGCAGTTCTTC. It yields the protein CASSDSADSSYNEQFF.

This rearrangement joins TRBV28 to TRBJ1-2; D is unresolved. Trimming took off 2 bases at V and 2 bases at J, with 12 bases between the two ends. Per the germline V gene, CDR1 is MDHEN and CDR2 is SYDVKM. CDR3 length: 15 residues. CDR3 sequence: CASSLMAGGNYGYTF. CDR3 in DNA: TGTGCCAGCAGTTTAATGGCAGGCGGAAACTATGGCTACACCTTC.

This clone was seen a single time. The J gene is TRBJ2-2, the V gene TRBV19, with D perhaps assigned TRBD1 or TRBD2 (8 bases each). Germline V gives CDR1 LNHDA, CDR2 SQIVND (reference sequence). The CDR3 contains 16 residues. Deletions cut 8 bases from V and 4 bases from J, with 20 bases between. CDR3 residues: CASSREGQELTGELFF. The CDR3 region has the DNA TGTGCCAGTTCCCGGGAGGGACAGGAGCTCACCGGGGAGCTGTTTTTT.